Below are 31 T cell receptor beta chains sequenced from a single sample in a study of response to subunit inactivated influenza vaccine. TCRdb redid the calling of the RT-PCR reads with MiXCR, one entry per CDR3 protein. The table shows 200,000 to 300,000 distinct CDR3 sequences, with less than 15% occurring only once. This sample comprised non-naive T cells sorted from PBMCs, obtained approximately 15 days before vaccination. These receptor sequences come from a man in his fifties who received an inactivated influenza vaccine.

The chain links TRBV7-9 to TRBJ2-7; TRBD1 agrees at 8 bases. The CDR3 has 16 residues. V lost 5 bases and J lost 4; bases outside the gene matches: 13. Germline V gene lookup returns CDR1 SEHNR and CDR2 FQNEAQ (reference sequence). In DNA form, the CDR3 reads TGTGCCAGCAGCCCCCCACCCAGGGGGCGCATGTACGAGCAGTACTTC. Residues: CASSPPPRGRMYEQYF.

In this sample, this clonotype turned up a few times. V usage is TRBV15 and J usage is TRBJ2-1, with a possible D match to TRBD2 (7 bases). The CDR3 consists of 13 residues. The germline CDR1 and CDR2 sequences are LNHNV and YYDKDF (reference sequence). Trimming took off 5 bases at V and 8 bases at J, with 13 bases between the two ends. CDR3 residues: CATSPGGGHEQFF. In DNA, the CDR3 is TGTGCCACCAGCCCCGGCGGGGGCCATGAGCAGTTCTTC.

The chain links TRBV18 to TRBJ2-1; 9 nucleotides align to TRBD2. V trimming: 2 bases; J trimming: 8 bases; junction bases outside the gene matches: 7. The germline gives CDR1 KGHSH, CDR2 LQKENI. The CDR3 runs 15 residues. CDR3 coding DNA: TGTGCCAGCTCACCAACCGCGGGAGGGCCTTATGAGCAGTTCTTC. Amino acid sequence: CASSPTAGGPYEQFF.

This rearrangement joins TRBV5-1 to TRBJ1-1, with D unclear. Trimming left V 4 bases short and J 2 bases short, with 15 bases between. The germline V gene encodes CDR1 SGHRS and CDR2 YFSETQ. This CDR3 contains 15 residues. The CDR3 reads CASSPGESSNTEAFF. CDR3 nucleotide sequence: TGCGCCAGCAGCCCCGGGGAGAGCTCCAACACTGAAGCTTTCTTT.

V is TRBV6-6 and J is TRBJ2-1; maybe TRBD2 (5 bases). The CDR3 is 13 amino acids. Germline values: CDR1 MNHNY, CDR2 SVGAGI (reference sequence). Deletions cut 7 bases from V and 7 bases from J, with 14 bases between. As DNA, the CDR3 is TGTGCCAGCACCCCGTGGTCGGGGAATGAGCAGTTCTTC. Translation gives CASTPWSGNEQFF.

The sample holds many counts of this clonotype. The chain uses TRBV10-3 and TRBJ2-1; possible D gene TRBD2, 5 bases. This CDR3 contains 17 residues. The germline CDR1 and CDR2 sequences are ENHRY and SYGVKD. Trimming left V 0 bases short and J 7 bases short, with 19 bases between. The CDR3 DNA reads as TGTGCCATCAGTGAGTCGCGGTTTTCCAGGAGAGGGAATGAGCAGTTCTTC. It yields the protein CAISESRFSRRGNEQFF.

This clonotype turned up a few times. This chain connects TRBV20-1 to TRBJ2-1, with D possibly TRBD1 on 6 matching bases. Germline lookup yields CDR1 DFQATT and CDR2 SNEGSKA (reference sequence). Trimming took 3 bases from V and 4 from J, leaving 10 bases between them. The CDR3 contains 13 residues. The CDR3 DNA reads TGCAGTGCTAGTCTAGGGGGTTACAATGAGCAGTTCTTC. This encodes CSASLGGYNEQFF.

The chain combines TRBV20-1 with TRBJ2-1; 13 bases line up with TRBD2. Losses at the gene ends were 5 bases for V and 10 bases for J; bases not matched to a gene: 11. CDR3 length: 15 residues. In germline, CDR1 is DFQATT, CDR2 SNEGSKA (reference sequence). Here the CDR3 DNA reads TGCAGTGCTGAAACGGGACTAGCGGGAAATGACGAGCAGTTCTTC. Translating gives CSAETGLAGNDEQFF.

This chain links TRBV27 with TRBJ2-2, with unresolved D. Per germline, CDR1 MNHEY and CDR2 SMNVEV (reference sequence). This CDR3 is 14 amino acids long. V was trimmed by 3 bases and J by 4 bases, leaving 9 bases between them. The DNA of the CDR3 is TGTGCCAGCAGTTTTCGAGAGCGCACCGGGGAGCTGTTTTTT. The encoded protein is CASSFRERTGELFF.

The rearrangement links TRBV11-1 to TRBJ2-1; maybe TRBD1 (6 bases). Germline CDR1 reads SGHAT; CDR2 reads FQDESV (reference sequence). Trimming shortened V by 3 bases and J by 2 bases, and 11 bases separated the two germline ends. The CDR3 has 15 residues. The chain's CDR3 is CASSFGRGAYNEQFF. The CDR3 DNA sequence: TGTGCCAGCAGCTTCGGCAGGGGAGCCTACAATGAGCAGTTCTTC. Looking up the rest from reference TRBV11-1 and TRBJ2-1 gives the full variable domain: EAEVAQSPRYKITEKSQAVAFWCDPISGHATLYWYRQILGQGPELLVQFQDESVVDDSQLPKDRFSAERLKGVDSTLKIQPAELGDSAMYLCASSFGRGAYNEQFFGPGTRLTVL.

This clonotype occurred many times. The chain employs TRBV10-3 and TRBJ2-7, with TRBD2 matching over 11 bases. Trimming cost V 6 bases and J 7 bases; bases outside gene matches: 8. From germline, CDR1 is ENHRY and CDR2 SYGVKD. This CDR3 is built from 14 residues. The DNA for the CDR3 is TGTGCCATCAGAGAACTAGCGGGAGTGGGGGAGCAGTACTTC. Encoded protein: CAIRELAGVGEQYF.

This clonotype has ten or more counts. This chain uses TRBV5-5 with TRBJ2-7; no clear D. Per the germline V gene, CDR1 is SGHKS and CDR2 is YYEKEE (reference sequence). CDR3 length: 14 amino acids. V lost 2 bases to trimming and J lost 5 bases, with 14 bases between them. The CDR3 nucleotides read TGTGCCAGCAGCTTCAACTATCCGGGCCACGAGCAGTACTTC. Translated, it gives CASSFNYPGHEQYF.

J is TRBJ2-5 and V is TRBV20-1; the D gene is possibly TRBD2 (6 bases). The CDR3 spans 14 residues. The germline V gene has CDR1 DFQATT and CDR2 SNEGSKA (reference sequence). Trimming stripped 3 bases from V and 4 bases from J, with 15 bases between. CDR3 protein: CSARGLTSAETQYF. In nucleotides, the CDR3 is TGCAGTGCTAGGGGACTGACTAGTGCAGAGACCCAGTACTTC.

This clonotype was observed a handful of times. This chain joins TRBV20-1 and TRBJ2-4; 8 nucleotides line up with TRBD1. Germline V gene data show CDR1 as DFQATT and CDR2 as SNEGSKA (reference sequence). This CDR3 region has 14 residues. The trim removed 3 bases at V and 4 bases at J, leaving 5 bases unmatched. The CDR3 protein is CSASRTGLKNIQYF. In nucleotides, the CDR3 is TGCAGTGCTAGTAGGACAGGGTTGAAAAACATTCAGTACTTC.

In its sample, this clonotype was seen a few times. The rearrangement links TRBV4-3 to TRBJ2-3, with 7 bases identical to TRBD2. CDR1 is LGHNA, CDR2 YSLEER, per germline. The CDR3 runs 17 residues. Germline trimming cut 0 bases from V and 7 bases from J; bases unmatched to any gene: 13. The CDR3 DNA sequence: TGCGCCAGCAGCCAAGAGTTATTGCGGGAGACCCGATATACGCAGTATTTT. Encoded protein: CASSQELLRETRYTQYF.

This clonotype appeared a few times. CDR3 sequence: CASSQIGSYEQYF. Written as DNA, the CDR3 is TGTGCCAGCAGCCAGATAGGCAGCTACGAGCAGTACTTC. The genes are TRBV7-2 and TRBJ2-7, with D unresolved. This CDR3 is built from 13 residues. Trimming took 5 bases from V and 3 from J, leaving 11 bases between them. Per germline, CDR1 SGHTA and CDR2 FQGNSA. The full variable domain, with the rest looked up from reference TRBV7-2 and TRBJ2-7, is GAGVSQSPSNKVTEKGKDVELRCDPISGHTALYWYRQSLGQGLEFLIYFQGNSAPDKSGLPSDRFSAERTGGSVSTLTIQRTQQEDSAVYLCASSQIGSYEQYFGPGTRLTVT.

The chain has TRBV7-9 and TRBJ1-1; TRBD1 matches at 8 bases. The CDR3 contains 14 residues. V lost 7 bases to trimming and J lost 0 bases; unmatched junction nucleotides: 4. Germline CDR1 reads SEHNR; CDR2 reads FQNEAQ (reference sequence). The CDR3 protein is CASNKQGVNTEAFF. CDR3 in DNA: TGTGCCAGCAACAAACAGGGGGTGAACACTGAAGCTTTCTTT. Looking up the rest from reference TRBV7-9 and TRBJ1-1 gives the full variable domain: DTGVSQNPRHKITKRGQNVTFRCDPISEHNRLYWYRQTLGQGPEFLTYFQNEAQLEKSRLLSDRFSAERPKGSFSTLEIQRTEQGDSAMYLCASNKQGVNTEAFFGQGTRLTVV.

This clonotype was recorded a few times. The rearrangement links TRBV3-1 to TRBJ2-5, with 14 bases aligning to TRBD2. Germline V lookup: CDR1 LGHDT, CDR2 YNNKEL (reference sequence). The CDR3 is made up of 19 amino acids. The V and J ends lost 4 bases and 5 bases, in that order; junction bases with no gene match: 15. CDR3 bases: TGTGCCAGCAGCCCTAGACTAGCGGGGGGGCCCACCTCTTCGGAGACCCAGTACTTC. It specifies CASSPRLAGGPTSSETQYF.

On this clonotype itself: A much larger clone lies a single base off, so this may be a read error. This chain connects TRBV7-8 to TRBJ1-3; D possibly corresponds to TRBD1 (5 bases). CDR3 length: 15 residues. Trimming left V 5 bases short and J 3 bases short, with 14 bases between. Germline assignment: CDR1 SGHVS and CDR2 FQNEAQ. CDR3 bases: TGTGCCAGCAGCATAGGGGTAACGGATGGAAACACCATATATTTT. Encoded protein: CASSIGVTDGNTIYF. The full variable domain, completed using reference TRBV7-8 and TRBJ1-3, is GAGVSQSPRYKVAKRGQDVALRCDPISGHVSLFWYQQALGQGPEFLTYFQNEAQLDKSGLPSDRFFAERPEGSVSTLKIQRTQQEDSAVYLCASSIGVTDGNTIYFGEGSWLTVV.

This clonotype was recorded a few times. The chain links TRBV10-3 to TRBJ2-7, with a possible D match to TRBD1 (6 bases). The CDR3 sequence is 15 residues long. The germline gives CDR1 ENHRY, CDR2 SYGVKD. V was pared by 0 bases and J by 3 bases, with 12 bases between. The CDR3 protein is CAISESPGQFYEQYF. The CDR3 region has the DNA TGTGCCATCAGTGAGTCCCCAGGACAGTTCTACGAGCAGTACTTC.

This clonotype was observed a few times. The chain couples TRBV12-3 or TRBV12-4 to TRBJ1-1, with TRBD1 matching 7 bases. The CDR3 contains 14 residues. V shed 6 bases, J shed 4 bases, and the junction held 8 bases outside the gene matches. CDR3 loop: CASRVDRAVTEAFF. CDR3 bases: TGTGCCAGCAGAGTAGACAGGGCGGTCACTGAAGCTTTCTTT.

V usage is TRBV29-1 and J usage is TRBJ1-4, with no clear D. The CDR3 has 13 residues. Germline CDR1 is SQVTM and CDR2 is ANQGSEA. Here the CDR3 DNA reads TGCAGTGCAGGAGTTGCAACTAATGAAAAACTGTTTTTT. It encodes CSAGVATNEKLFF.

The rearrangement uses TRBV6-2 or TRBV6-3 and TRBJ2-7; no reliable D call. The CDR3 spans 12 residues. The germline V gene encodes CDR1 MNHEY and CDR2 SVGEGT. Trimming removed 0 bases at V and 4 bases at J, with 4 bases between. CDR3 residues: CASSYSEYEQYF. In DNA form, the CDR3 reads TGTGCCAGCAGTTACTCGGAATACGAGCAGTACTTC.

This clonotype has ten or more counts. The chain uses TRBV3-1 and TRBJ1-2; tentative D call: TRBD1 (5 bases). The V and J ends lost 1 base and 2 bases respectively, with 8 bases between them. Germline V gene data show CDR1 as LGHDT and CDR2 as YNNKEL (reference sequence). The CDR3 has 14 residues. The CDR3 nucleotides are TGTGCCAGCAGCCAAGGGGCAGGGAACTATGGCTACACCTTC. This sequence encodes CASSQGAGNYGYTF. Full variable domain (outside the CDR3, taken from reference TRBV3-1 and TRBJ1-2): DTAVSQTPKYLVTQMGNDKSIKCEQNLGHDTMYWYKQDSKKFLKIMFSYNNKELIINETVPNRFSPKSPDKAHLNLHINSLELGDSAVYFCASSQGAGNYGYTFGSGTRLTVV.

This clonotype appeared many times. The chain recombines TRBV7-2 with TRBJ2-1; a weak D match, TRBD1 (6 bases). Germline V gene lookup returns CDR1 SGHTA and CDR2 FQGNSA. With 3 bases removed from V and 8 bases from J, the gap between germline ends came to 14 bases. The CDR3 covers 14 residues. CDR3 in DNA: TGTGCCAGCAGCTTTTATTGGGGGCTGGATGAGCAGTTCTTC. Translation gives CASSFYWGLDEQFF.

This chain links TRBV4-2 with TRBJ1-2; D is unresolved. Trimming took 0 bases from V and 5 from J, leaving 16 bases between them. There are 16 residues in the CDR3. CDR1 and CDR2 (germline): LGHNA, YNFKEQ. CDR3 protein: CASSQDLGLRGYGYTF. Written as DNA, the CDR3 is TGTGCCAGCAGCCAAGATCTTGGACTCAGAGGGTATGGCTACACCTTC.

This clonotype was found a few times. The J gene is TRBJ2-7, the V gene TRBV29-1; TRBD2 is a possible D gene (5 bases). Per the germline V gene, CDR1 is SQVTM and CDR2 is ANQGSEA. The CDR3 covers 13 residues. V was cut by 4 bases and J by 2 bases, with 12 bases left in between. The CDR3, as DNA: TGCAGCGTTGGCAGGACTGGCCCCTACGAGCAGTACTTC. This gives the protein CSVGRTGPYEQYF.

The rearrangement links TRBV29-1 to TRBJ2-3; 12 nucleotides line up with TRBD2. The CDR3 runs to 16 residues. Per germline, CDR1 SQVTM and CDR2 ANQGSEA. V gave up 7 bases and J gave up 2 bases; unmatched junction bases: 10. CDR3 sequence (DNA): TGCAGCGCCAAGATGAGACTAGCGGGGGCCACAGATACGCAGTATTTT. Its translation: CSAKMRLAGATDTQYF.

A few counts support this clonotype. This chain joins TRBV6-1 and TRBJ1-1; D remains unclear. Trimming removed 8 bases from V and 4 bases from J, with 14 bases in between. CDR1 and CDR2 from the germline V gene are MNHNS and SASEGT. CDR3 length: 13 residues. CDR3 loop: CASVGFMGTEAFF. In DNA form, the CDR3 reads TGTGCCAGCGTGGGCTTTATGGGCACTGAAGCTTTCTTT.

In its sample, this clonotype was seen many times. The chain uses TRBV12-3 or TRBV12-4 and TRBJ2-4, with D unclear. The CDR3 runs 14 residues. Trimming removed 1 base from V and 8 bases from J, with 12 bases in between. The CDR3 spells CASSLVAVRDIQYF. The CDR3 bases are TGTGCCAGCAGTTTAGTAGCAGTGCGTGACATTCAGTACTTC.

This clonotype was counted at least ten times. CDR3 nucleotides: TGCAGCGTTGAAAAAGGGGGGAGCCCAGATACGCAGTATTTT. Translated: CSVEKGGSPDTQYF. The rearrangement uses TRBV29-1 and TRBJ2-3; possibly TRBD1 or TRBD2 for D (6 bases each). CDR1 and CDR2 (germline): SQVTM, ANQGSEA. The V end was cut by 2 bases, the J end by 4 bases, with 13 bases between. This CDR3 is 14 amino acids long.